The 17 T cell receptor beta chains listed next were all sequenced from one sample in a study of blood T cell repertoires in COVID-19. The data were produced by immunoSEQ multiplex PCR, yet TCRdb's version contains in-frame clones alone and is incomplete. The sample gives hundreds of thousands of clones, approximately 90% of which show up once; less than 1.2% is in the top ten. Sequencing was done on a sample of PBMCs or T cells enriched from blood (not recorded which). Source of these receptors: a man aged 18 to 30 who had recovered from COVID-19.

The rearrangement links TRBV30 to TRBJ1-3; 7 positions match TRBD1. This CDR3 has 15 residues. Per the germline V gene, CDR1 is GTSNPN and CDR2 is SVGIG (reference sequence). V was pared by 5 bases and J by 0 bases, with 7 bases of the junction left unmatched. CDR3 amino acids: CAWAAGQFSGNTIYF. CDR3 bases: TGTGCCTGGGCCGCGGGACAGTTCTCTGGAAACACCATATATTTT.

The chain has TRBV7-6 and TRBJ2-5; TRBD2 matches at 8 bases. The junction had 4 bases not matched to a gene; V was cut back by 1 base and J by 9 bases. This CDR3 is built from 13 residues. Germline lookup yields CDR1 SGHVS and CDR2 FNYEAQ. CDR3 protein: CASSLDGSGAQYF. The CDR3 DNA is TGTGCCAGCAGCTTAGATGGTAGCGGGGCCCAGTACTTC.

V gene TRBV27 combines with J gene TRBJ2-5; D is unclear. The V end lost 3 bases, the J end lost 1 base, and 9 bases lay between the germline ends. The CDR3 sequence is 14 residues long. Germline CDR1 MNHEY, CDR2 SMNVEV (reference sequence). This chain's CDR3 is CASSLTSPQETQYF. The CDR3 DNA reads TGTGCCAGCAGTTTGACTTCCCCCCAAGAGACCCAGTACTTC.

The chain joins TRBV18 to TRBJ2-7, with 9 positions matching TRBD1. Germline V gene data show CDR1 as KGHSH and CDR2 as LQKENI. CDR3 length: 16 amino acids. The junction had 8 bases not matched to a gene; V was cut back by 4 bases and J by 1 base. CDR3 nucleotide sequence: TGTGCCAGCTCACTTAGGACAGGGGCGGGATCCTACGAGCAGTACTTC. Protein sequence: CASSLRTGAGSYEQYF.

The V and J genes are TRBV5-4 and TRBJ1-3, with 10 bases aligning to TRBD1. This CDR3 has 16 residues. Germline loops: CDR1 SGHNT, CDR2 YYREEE (reference sequence). V trimming: 4 bases; J trimming: 4 bases; junction bases outside the gene matches: 8. The CDR3 bases are TGTGCCAGCAGCCCCACTGGACAGGGGGGAGGAAACACCATATATTTT. This encodes CASSPTGQGGGNTIYF.

V and J are TRBV27 and TRBJ1-2, with D possibly TRBD1 on 5 matching bases. The germline gives CDR1 MNHEY, CDR2 SMNVEV (reference sequence). The CDR3 is 13 amino acids. Between the trimmed V and J ends, which lost 5 bases and 4 bases, there was a span of 11 bases. The CDR3 sequence: CASSARDFYGYTF. DNA of the CDR3: TGTGCCAGCAGTGCCCGGGACTTCTATGGCTACACCTTC.

J is TRBJ1-1 and V is TRBV2; 8 bases match TRBD1. J lost 3 bases, V lost 5 bases, and 8 bases had no gene match. There are 15 residues in the CDR3. Germline V CDR1 and CDR2: SNHLY, FYNNEI. This CDR3 reads CASSSQGALDTEAFF. For the CDR3, the DNA is TGTGCCAGCAGTAGCCAGGGGGCGCTTGACACTGAAGCTTTCTTT.

The chain combines TRBV4-3 with TRBJ2-2; TRBD2 matches at 9 bases. V dropped 0 bases and J dropped 4; count of bases not matched to a gene: 3. The CDR3 runs 16 residues. Germline V CDR1 and CDR2: LGHNA, YSLEER. The CDR3 loop is CASSQDRSGGTGELFF. Here the CDR3 DNA reads TGCGCCAGCAGCCAAGATCGTAGCGGGGGCACCGGGGAGCTGTTTTTT.

The chain employs TRBV6-2 or TRBV6-3 and TRBJ1-5; possibly TRBD1 for D (6 bases). The CDR3 runs to 17 residues. Trimming left V 0 bases short and J 3 bases short, with 15 bases between. Germline-derived CDR1 and CDR2 are MNHEY and SVGEGT. The CDR3 bases are TGTGCCAGCAGTTACTCTGGAGGACAGCGAAACAATCAGCCCCAGCATTTT. It is translated as CASSYSGGQRNNQPQHF.

This chain connects TRBV10-3 to TRBJ2-5; 7 bases align to TRBD1. V trimming: 2 bases; J trimming: 4 bases; junction bases outside the gene matches: 13. Per germline, CDR1 ENHRY and CDR2 SYGVKD. The length of the CDR3 is 17 residues. CDR3 amino acids: CAISEGPRGRGRETQYF. CDR3 bases: TGTGCCATCAGTGAGGGACCCCGGGGCAGGGGGAGAGAGACCCAGTACTTC.

The chain has TRBV19 and TRBJ1-4; 10 nucleotides match TRBD1. The junction had 8 bases not matched to a gene; V was cut back by 5 bases and J by 5 bases. This CDR3 region has 16 residues. Germline V gene sequence: CDR1 LNHDA, CDR2 SQIVND (reference sequence). Here the CDR3 reads CASSLKRGQGNEKLFF. As DNA, the CDR3 is TGTGCCAGTAGTTTAAAACGGGGACAGGGGAATGAAAAACTGTTTTTT.

The chain couples TRBV10-3 to TRBJ2-1, with a possible D match to TRBD2 (6 bases). Germline V gene lookup returns CDR1 ENHRY and CDR2 SYGVKD. The CDR3 has 12 residues. The ends were cut back, 3 bases at V and 7 bases at J, with 7 bases in the middle. The CDR3 nucleotides read TGTGCCATCAGTGATCGGGGGAATGAGCAGTTCTTC. Protein sequence: CAISDRGNEQFF.

For the CDR3, the DNA is TGCGCCAGCAGCACCGGGACAGTCCCAGCGGGAGCCGGGGAGCAGTACTTC. Residues: CASSTGTVPAGAGEQYF. This sequence joins TRBV10-1 and TRBJ2-7; TRBD2 might be the D (8 bases). Trimming cost V 6 bases and J 7 bases, with 28 bases left between them. This CDR3 region has 17 residues. The germline V gene has CDR1 WNHNN and CDR2 SYGVQD (reference sequence).

A word on this clone: The sample contains more than one DNA sequence encoding this CDR3. The chain uses TRBV12-3 or TRBV12-4 and TRBJ1-1; 9 nucleotides agree with TRBD1. The junction had 1 base not matched to a gene; V was cut back by 6 bases and J by 2 bases. CDR3 length equals 13 residues. CDR3 coding DNA: TGTGCCAGCAGCACAGGGGGCAACACTGAAGCTTTCTTT. Translating gives CASSTGGNTEAFF.

The chain carries TRBV5-1 and TRBJ1-1; a weak D match, TRBD1 (5 bases). CDR3 length: 19 amino acids. Germline CDR1 is SGHRS and CDR2 is YFSETQ. Trimming took 1 base from V and 3 from J, leaving 25 bases between them. For the CDR3, the DNA is TGCGCCAGCAGCTTGAGGATTGAGGTTAGGGGCGGAAAGGACACTGAAGCTTTCTTT. Protein product: CASSLRIEVRGGKDTEAFF. The full variable domain, with the rest looked up from reference TRBV5-1 and TRBJ1-1, is KAGVTQTPRYLIKTRGQQVTLSCSPISGHRSVSWYQQTPGQGLQFLFEYFSETQRNKGNFPGRFSGRQFSNSRSEMNVSTLELGDSALYLCASSLRIEVRGGKDTEAFFGQGTRLTVV.

CDR3 sequence (DNA): TGTGCCAGTAGTATGGAGGGACTAGCTCCCGGGGGGTCCTACAATGAGCAGTTCTTC. Protein sequence: CASSMEGLAPGGSYNEQFF. The chain couples TRBV19 to TRBJ2-1, with 9 bases lining up with TRBD2. CDR1 LNHDA and CDR2 SQIVND come from the germline V gene (reference sequence). V lost 3 bases, J lost 1 base, and 13 bases stayed unmatched. The CDR3 runs 19 residues.

The chain has TRBV18 and TRBJ2-2; D is perhaps TRBD1 (5 bases). CDR1 KGHSH and CDR2 LQKENI come from the germline V gene. The ends were cut back, 3 bases at V and 3 bases at J, with 8 bases in the middle. The CDR3 is made up of 14 amino acids. CDR3 amino acids: CASSPQGYTGELFF. The CDR3 region has the DNA TGTGCCAGCTCACCGCAGGGTTACACCGGGGAGCTGTTTTTT.